Reported below is one TCR beta chain. The sample comes from a study of blood T cells in healthy people across ages. A sample-barcoded 5' primer and a J-beta primer mix were used in a second PCR of about 7 to 12 cycles. TCRdb re-called the 5' RACE reads through MiXCR, storing one row per CDR3 protein. The sample lists about 640,000 distinct CDR3 sequences; roughly 58% were seen once. The specimen was blood. The source of this sequence is a man aged 60-69 years in good health.

The CDR3 DNA follows: TGTGCCAGCAGCAAGGGGACTAGCGGGAAGAATGAGCAGTTCTTC. Protein product: CASSKGTSGKNEQFF. This chain connects TRBV21-1 to TRBJ2-1; the table assigns TRBD2, which was not confirmed against the DNA. TRBV21-1 is shown as a pseudogene. The CDR3 covers 15 residues.